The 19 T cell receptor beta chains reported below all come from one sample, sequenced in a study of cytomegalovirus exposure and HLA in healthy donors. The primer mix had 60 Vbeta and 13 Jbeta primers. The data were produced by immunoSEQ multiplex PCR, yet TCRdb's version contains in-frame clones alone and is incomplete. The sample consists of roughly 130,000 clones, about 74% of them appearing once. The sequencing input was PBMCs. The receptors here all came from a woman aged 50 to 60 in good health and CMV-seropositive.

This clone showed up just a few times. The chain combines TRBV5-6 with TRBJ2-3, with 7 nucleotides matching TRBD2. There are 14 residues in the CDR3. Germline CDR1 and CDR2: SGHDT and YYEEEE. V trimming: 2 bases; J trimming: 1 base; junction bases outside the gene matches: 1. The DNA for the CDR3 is TGTGCCAGCAGCTTAACTAGCGGCACAGATACGCAGTATTTT. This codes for CASSLTSGTDTQYF.

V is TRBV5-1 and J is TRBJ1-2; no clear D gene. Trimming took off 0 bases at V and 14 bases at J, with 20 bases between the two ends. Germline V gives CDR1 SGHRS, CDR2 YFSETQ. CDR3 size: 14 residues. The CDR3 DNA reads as TGCGCCAGCAGCTTGGCCGCGTCGGGGAACGGGAGGACCTTC. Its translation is CASSLAASGNGRTF.

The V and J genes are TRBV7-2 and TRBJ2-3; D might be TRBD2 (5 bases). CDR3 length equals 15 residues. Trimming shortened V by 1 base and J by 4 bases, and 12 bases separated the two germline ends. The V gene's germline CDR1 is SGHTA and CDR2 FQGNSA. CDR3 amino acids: CASSLVAGASDTQYF. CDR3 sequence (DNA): TGTGCCAGCAGCTTAGTTGCGGGTGCCTCAGATACGCAGTATTTT.

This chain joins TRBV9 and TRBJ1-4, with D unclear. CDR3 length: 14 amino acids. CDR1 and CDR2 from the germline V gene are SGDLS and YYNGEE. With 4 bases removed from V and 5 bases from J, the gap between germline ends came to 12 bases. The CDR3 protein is CASSRGHQNEKLFF. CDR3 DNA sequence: TGTGCCAGCAGCCGAGGGCATCAAAATGAAAAACTGTTTTTT.

In DNA form, the CDR3 reads TGTGCCAGCAGCACCCCACAGGAAAACATTCAGTACTTC. As protein: CASSTPQENIQYF. This chain links TRBV7-2 with TRBJ2-4; maybe TRBD1 (5 bases). The CDR3 has 13 amino acids. Germline CDR1 is SGHTA and CDR2 is FQGNSA. Between the trimmed V and J ends, which lost 5 bases and 5 bases, there was a span of 10 bases.

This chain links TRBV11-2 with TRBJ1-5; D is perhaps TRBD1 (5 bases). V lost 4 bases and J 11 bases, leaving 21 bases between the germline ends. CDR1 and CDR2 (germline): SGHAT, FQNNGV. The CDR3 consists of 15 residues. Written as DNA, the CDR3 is TGTGCCAGCAGCTCCGGTGGGGCAGGGCTAAAAGCCCAGCATTTT. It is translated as CASSSGGAGLKAQHF.

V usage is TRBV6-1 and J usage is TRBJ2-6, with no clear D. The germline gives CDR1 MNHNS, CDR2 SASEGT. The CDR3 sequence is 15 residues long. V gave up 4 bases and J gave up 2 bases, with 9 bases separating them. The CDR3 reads CASSATRTGANVLTF. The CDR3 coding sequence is TGTGCCAGCAGTGCGACTCGGACTGGGGCCAACGTCCTGACTTTC.

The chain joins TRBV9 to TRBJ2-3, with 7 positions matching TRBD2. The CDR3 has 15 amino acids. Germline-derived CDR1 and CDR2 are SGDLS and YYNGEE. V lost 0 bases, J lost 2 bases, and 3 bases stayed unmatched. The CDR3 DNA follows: TGTGCCAGCAGCGTAGGACTAGCAGACACAGATACGCAGTATTTT. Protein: CASSVGLADTDTQYF.

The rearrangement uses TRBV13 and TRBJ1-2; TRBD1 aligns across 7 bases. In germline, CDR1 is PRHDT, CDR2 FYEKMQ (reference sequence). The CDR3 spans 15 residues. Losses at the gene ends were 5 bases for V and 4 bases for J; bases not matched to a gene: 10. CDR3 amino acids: CASSRRDRTFYGYTF. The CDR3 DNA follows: TGTGCCAGCAGCCGCCGGGACAGAACCTTCTATGGCTACACCTTC.

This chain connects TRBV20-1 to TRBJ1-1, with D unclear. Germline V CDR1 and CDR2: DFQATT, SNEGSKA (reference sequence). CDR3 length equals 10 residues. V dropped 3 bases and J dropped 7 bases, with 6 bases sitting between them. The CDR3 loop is CSASSNEAFF. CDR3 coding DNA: TGCAGTGCTAGTTCCAATGAAGCTTTCTTT.

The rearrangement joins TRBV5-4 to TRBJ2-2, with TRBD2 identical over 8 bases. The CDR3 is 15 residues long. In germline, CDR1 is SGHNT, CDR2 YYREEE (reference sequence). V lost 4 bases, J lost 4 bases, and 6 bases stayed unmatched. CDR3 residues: CASSPGGGSTGELFF. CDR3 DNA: TGTGCCAGCAGCCCCGGGGGGGGTTCCACCGGGGAGCTGTTTTTT. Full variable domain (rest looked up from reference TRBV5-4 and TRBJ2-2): ETGVTQSPTHLIKTRGQQVTLRCSSQSGHNTVSWYQQALGQGPQFIFQYYREEENGRGNFPPRFSGLQFPNYSSELNVNALELDDSALYLCASSPGGGSTGELFFGEGSRLTVL.

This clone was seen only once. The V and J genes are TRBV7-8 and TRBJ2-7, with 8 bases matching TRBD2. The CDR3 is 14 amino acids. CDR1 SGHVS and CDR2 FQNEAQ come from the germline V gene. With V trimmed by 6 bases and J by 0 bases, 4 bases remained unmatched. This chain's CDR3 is CASRAGTSSYEQYF. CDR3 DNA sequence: TGTGCCAGCAGAGCCGGGACTAGCTCCTACGAGCAGTACTTC.

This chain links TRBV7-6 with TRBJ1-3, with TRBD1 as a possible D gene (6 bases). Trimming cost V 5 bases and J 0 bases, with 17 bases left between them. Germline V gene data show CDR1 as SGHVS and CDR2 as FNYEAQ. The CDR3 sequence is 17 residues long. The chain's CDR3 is CASSAAGDGYSGNTIYF. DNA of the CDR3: TGTGCCAGCAGCGCCGCAGGGGACGGATACTCTGGAAACACCATATATTTT.

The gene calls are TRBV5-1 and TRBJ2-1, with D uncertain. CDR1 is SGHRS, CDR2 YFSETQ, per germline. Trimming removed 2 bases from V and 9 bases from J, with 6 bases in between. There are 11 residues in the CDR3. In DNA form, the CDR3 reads TGCGCCAGCAGCTTTATGGCTGAGCAGTTCTTC. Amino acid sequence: CASSFMAEQFF.

CDR3 amino acids: CASSVSPGQNTEAFF. The DNA for the CDR3 is TGTGCCAGCAGCGTGAGTCCGGGACAGAACACTGAAGCTTTCTTT. The gene calls are TRBV7-6 and TRBJ1-1, with D perhaps matching TRBD1 (6 bases). The ends were cut back, 5 bases at V and 1 base at J, with 14 bases in the middle. Germline V gene sequence: CDR1 SGHVS, CDR2 FNYEAQ. CDR3 size: 15 residues.

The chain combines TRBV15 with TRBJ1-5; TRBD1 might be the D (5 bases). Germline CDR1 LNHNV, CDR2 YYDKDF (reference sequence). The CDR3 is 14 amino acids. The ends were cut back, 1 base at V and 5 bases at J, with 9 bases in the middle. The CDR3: CATSRALTDQPQHF. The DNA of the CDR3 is TGTGCCACCAGCAGAGCATTGACAGATCAGCCCCAGCATTTT. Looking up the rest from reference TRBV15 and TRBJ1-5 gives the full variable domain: DAMVIQNPRYQVTQFGKPVTLSCSQTLNHNVMYWYQQKSSQAPKLLFHYYDKDFNNEADTPDNFQSRRPNTSFCFLDIRSPGLGDTAMYLCATSRALTDQPQHFGDGTRLSIL.

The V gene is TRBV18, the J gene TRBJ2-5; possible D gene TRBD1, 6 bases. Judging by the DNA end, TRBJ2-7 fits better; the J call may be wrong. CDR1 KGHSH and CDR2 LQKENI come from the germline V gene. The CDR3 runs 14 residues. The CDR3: CASSPQTGGHEQYF. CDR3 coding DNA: TGTGCCAGCTCACCCCAGACAGGAGGCCACGAGCAGTACTTC.

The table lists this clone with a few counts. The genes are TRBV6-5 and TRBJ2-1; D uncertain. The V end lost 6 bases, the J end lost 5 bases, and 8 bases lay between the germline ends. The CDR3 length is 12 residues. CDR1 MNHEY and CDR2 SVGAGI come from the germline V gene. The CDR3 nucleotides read TGTGCCAGCAGCCCCGACAACAATGAGCAGTTCTTC. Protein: CASSPDNNEQFF.

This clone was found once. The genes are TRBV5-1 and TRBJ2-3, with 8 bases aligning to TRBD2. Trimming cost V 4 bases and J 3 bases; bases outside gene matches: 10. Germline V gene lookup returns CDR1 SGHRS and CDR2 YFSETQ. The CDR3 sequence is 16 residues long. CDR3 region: CASSEASGSRTDTQYF. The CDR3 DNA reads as TGCGCCAGCAGCGAGGCCAGCGGGAGTCGGACAGATACGCAGTATTTT.